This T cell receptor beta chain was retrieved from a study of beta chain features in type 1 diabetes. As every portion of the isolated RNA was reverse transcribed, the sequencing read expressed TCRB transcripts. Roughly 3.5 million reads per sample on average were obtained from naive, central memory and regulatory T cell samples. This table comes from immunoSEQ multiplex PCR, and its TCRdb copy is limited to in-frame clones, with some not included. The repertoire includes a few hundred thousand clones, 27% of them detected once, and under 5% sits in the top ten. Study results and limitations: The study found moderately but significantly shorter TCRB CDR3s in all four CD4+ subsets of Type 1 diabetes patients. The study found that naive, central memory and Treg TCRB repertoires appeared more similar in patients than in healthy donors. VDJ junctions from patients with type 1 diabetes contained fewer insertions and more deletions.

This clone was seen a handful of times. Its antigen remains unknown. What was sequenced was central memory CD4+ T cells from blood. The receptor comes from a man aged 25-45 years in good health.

CDR3 sequence: CASSQAASGGPSYEQYF. The DNA for the CDR3 is TGCGCCAGCAGCCAAGCAGCTAGCGGGGGTCCCTCCTACGAGCAGTACTTC. The chain links TRBV4-3 to TRBJ2-7; TRBD2 agrees at 10 bases. This CDR3 spans 17 amino acids. V was pared by 1 base and J by 0 bases, with 6 bases of the junction left unmatched. CDR1 and CDR2 (germline): LGHNA, YSLEER.